Below are 6 T cell receptor beta chains sequenced from a single sample in a study of vaccination effects on CD4 cells after COVID-19. Libraries were prepared by immunoSEQ multiplex PCR; TCRdb keeps only in-frame clonotypes and omits some of them. The sample holds 40,000 to 50,000 clones, approximately 72% seen once. CD4+ T cells specific for antigen were expanded with viral peptide pools by the ViraFEST assay before sequencing. It was after approximately 11 days of culture that CD4+ T cells were isolated. This individual tested PCR-positive for SARS-CoV-2 infection between March and December 2020. These receptors have no known antigen. Specimen: CD4+ T cells from PBMCs cultured with a peptide pool, collected before COVID-19 vaccination. The receptors stem from a human donor who had a prior SARS-CoV-2 infection.

This clone turned up a few times. The rearrangement uses TRBV18 and TRBJ1-2, with D possibly matching TRBD1 (6 bases). The CDR3 extends over 16 amino acids. Between the trimmed V and J ends, which lost 2 bases and 4 bases, there was a span of 17 bases. The germline CDR1 and CDR2 sequences are KGHSH and LQKENI. Written as DNA, the CDR3 is TGTGCCAGCTCACCAGGCACAGGGCTGGAGGGCTATGGCTACACCTTC. Amino acids: CASSPGTGLEGYGYTF.

V usage is TRBV18 and J usage is TRBJ2-7, with 11 bases matching TRBD1. J lost 0 bases, V lost 4 bases, and 8 bases had no gene match. The CDR3 length is 17 residues. The germline gives CDR1 KGHSH, CDR2 LQKENI. In nucleotides, the CDR3 is TGTGCCAGCTCACGTCTCGGGGGGACAGGGGGCTCCTACGAGCAGTACTTC. Its translation is CASSRLGGTGGSYEQYF.

This sequence joins TRBV4-3 and TRBJ2-3, with TRBD2 matching over 7 bases. Germline-derived CDR1 and CDR2 are LGHNA and YSLEER. V was pared by 4 bases and J by 2 bases, with 6 bases of the junction left unmatched. The CDR3 runs 15 residues. Here the CDR3 reads CASSLRLADTDTQYF. Here the CDR3 DNA reads TGCGCCAGCAGCCTTCGTCTAGCGGACACAGATACGCAGTATTTT.

This rearrangement joins TRBV24-1 to TRBJ2-3; 9 bases map to TRBD1. In germline, CDR1 is KGHDR, CDR2 SFDVKD. V shed 5 bases, J shed 1 base, and the junction held 3 bases outside the gene matches. This CDR3 is 15 amino acids long. The CDR3 region is CATSAGQGRTDTQYF. CDR3 nucleotide sequence: TGTGCCACCAGTGCCGGACAGGGGCGCACAGATACGCAGTATTTT.

The gene calls are TRBV18 and TRBJ2-1; D remains ambiguous. Germline CDR1 is KGHSH and CDR2 is LQKENI. The germline V and J ends were trimmed by 4 bases and 5 bases, with 9 bases remaining between them. The CDR3 is 13 residues long. CDR3 region: CASSLNENNEQFF. The DNA for the CDR3 is TGTGCCAGCTCACTAAACGAGAACAATGAGCAGTTCTTC. Complete variable domain (other parts from reference TRBV18 and TRBJ2-1): NAGVMQNPRHLVRRRGQEARLRCSPMKGHSHVYWYRQLPEEGLKFMVYLQKENIIDESGMPKERFSAEFPKEGPSILRIQQVVRGDSAAYFCASSLNENNEQFFGPGTRLTVL.

The V call is TRBV2, the J call TRBJ1-2, with D unresolved. The CDR3 length is 12 residues. V shed 6 bases and J shed 7 bases, with 12 bases lying between them. In germline, CDR1 is SNHLY, CDR2 FYNNEI. This chain's CDR3 is CASRLDLSGYTF. The CDR3 DNA is TGTGCCAGCAGGCTGGACCTATCTGGCTACACCTTC.